This paragraph covers one TCR beta chain sequence. Antigen specificity is unknown. The study ran its PCR with 60 Vbeta and 13 Jbeta primers. Libraries were prepared by immunoSEQ multiplex PCR; TCRdb keeps only in-frame clonotypes and omits some of them. In the table there are about 210,000 clones, more than 75% of which are singletons. This entry comes from a study of cytomegalovirus exposure and HLA in healthy donors. Notes on the study in general: Most TCR sequences were uncommon, yet certain public TCRs appeared in many donors.

Trimming at V came to 4 bases and at J to 0 bases, leaving 18 bases not matched to a gene. This CDR3 spans 20 amino acids. Sequences were obtained from PBMCs. The chain carries TRBV23-1 and TRBJ1-5, with 7 bases matching TRBD1. TRBV23-1 belongs to the ORF category, with a function that is uncertain. This TCR derives from a middle-aged man in good health and CMV-seropositive. CDR3 region: CASSPYRGLRDSNSNQPQHF. DNA of the CDR3: TGCGCCAGCAGTCCATACCGGGGGCTCCGGGACAGCAATAGCAATCAGCCCCAGCATTTT.